This T cell receptor beta chain appears in the sequencing data of a study of CD39 and CD103 CD8 tumor-infiltrating T cells (dated by TCRdb to 2016 to 2019). Background on the whole study: Repertoire comparisons were shown for an HPV-positive HNSCC, an HPV-negative HNSCC, an ovarian cancer and a melanoma patient. Deep sequencing of TCRbeta CDR3 was used to compare the repertoires of CD8 TIL subsets, defined by CD103 and CD39, with those of peripheral memory CD8 T cells.

As concerns this clone: Its antigen is unknown. It has no much larger one-base neighbor in the sample; base qualities were not kept.

CDR1 and CDR2 were assigned from the germline V gene (reference sequence) as LNHDA and SQIVND. Including cysteine and phenylalanine, the CDR3 has 20 amino acids. Of all the DNA, just the CDR3 is kept, 60 bases in frame from base 1. The trim is 8 bases for V and 3 bases for J, with a gap of 32 bases between the germline ends. At the time samples were collected, the patients were not on therapy, although their prior treatments varied from chemotherapy, radiotherapy, surgery and immunotherapy to none at all. After thawing, cells were enriched for T lymphocytes using a negative-selection kit, with EpCAM beads added for tumor-infiltrating lymphocytes. Memory CD8 T cells were sorted using a CD8+CD4-CD45RA- gate, without regard to whether the cells expressed CCR7. Peripheral blood mononuclear cells were obtained using a Ficoll-Paque PLUS gradient and were cryopreserved prior to analysis. On a FACSAria II, each population was sorted to just over 97% purity, and the resulting cell pellets were frozen for TCR sequencing with no culture step.

Overall results and qualifications from the work: DP CD8 TILs appeared to be more oligoclonal than DN and SP CD8 TILs and blood memory CD8 T cells, with roughly 50-90% covered by the top 30 clonotypes. DP TIL clonotypes were rarely found in blood or uninvolved lymph node, whereas DN TIL clonotypes largely overlapped peripheral memory CD8 repertoires.

Genomic DNA was extracted with the DNeasy Blood and Tissue Kit from around 10,000 to 100,000 sorted cells per subset. The immunoSEQ service sequenced and mapped the TCRbeta V-J or V-D-J regions, with each sample reaching coverage above 8.5x. The study's processing was this. Analysis was limited to productive rearrangements exported from the immunoSEQ Analyzer platform, and clonality was evaluated on the 500 most abundant clones. The Morisita-Horn similarity index and the Jaccard index were used to quantify repertoire overlap between populations. Morisita-Horn similarity between CD8 T-cell subset TCR repertoires was measured in roughly six cancer patients. Drawn from immuneACCESS, this table holds only the in-frame rearrangements with V and J called that TCRdb kept. Clones are partly lost; checked studies trace under half to an unresolved V gene and leave the rest unexplained. D and trimming come from the DNA, and the V and J calls and clone size come from that table. A total of approximately 17,000 clones appear in this sample, under 95% of them only once. The ten biggest clones cover 3.5% to 5% of the sample.

The chain joins TRBV19 to TRBJ1-5; the D gene cannot be resolved reliably. The origin of this receptor is a human donor with head and neck squamous cell carcinoma. Sequencing used CD8+ T cells sorted from blood. The cell subset or site label on this specimen signifies: total memory CD8 T cells (CD45RA-CCR7+/-) from blood or uninvolved lymph node. The CDR3 region reads CASSPLNAVVYSRNNQPQHF. Here is the DNA: TGTGCCAGTTCGCCCCTTAACGCAGTAGTATATTCCAGGAACAATCAGCCCCAGCATTTT.